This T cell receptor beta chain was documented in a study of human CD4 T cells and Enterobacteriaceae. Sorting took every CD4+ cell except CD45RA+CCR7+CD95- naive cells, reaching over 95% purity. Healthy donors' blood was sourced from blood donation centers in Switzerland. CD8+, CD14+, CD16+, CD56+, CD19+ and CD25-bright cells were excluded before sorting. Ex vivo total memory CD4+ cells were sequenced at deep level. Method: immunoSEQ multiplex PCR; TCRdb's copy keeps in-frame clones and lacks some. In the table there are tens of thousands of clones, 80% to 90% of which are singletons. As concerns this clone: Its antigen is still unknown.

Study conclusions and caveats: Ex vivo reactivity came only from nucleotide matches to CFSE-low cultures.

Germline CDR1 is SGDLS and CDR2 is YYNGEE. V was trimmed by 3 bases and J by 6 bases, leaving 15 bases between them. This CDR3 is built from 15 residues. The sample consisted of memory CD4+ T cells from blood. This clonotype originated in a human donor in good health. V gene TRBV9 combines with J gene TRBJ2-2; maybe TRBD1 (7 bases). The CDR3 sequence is CASSARGERAGELFF. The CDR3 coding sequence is TGTGCCAGCAGCGCCAGGGGGGAGCGGGCCGGGGAGCTGTTTTTT.